This T cell receptor beta chain was documented in a study of T cell responses to AZD1222 COVID-19 vaccine. The J segment lost 4 bases and the V segment lost 3 bases, leaving 6 bases of the junction unmatched. The CDR3 is 15 amino acids. Germline V gives CDR1 MDHEN, CDR2 SYDVKM. TCRdb keeps only in-frame clones here, not all; method: immunoSEQ multiplex PCR. The data show 80,000 or so clones, approximately 92% seen once. The specimen comprised peripheral blood, sampled 28 days after the second AZD1222 dose. This clonotype was obtained from an adult who received the AZD1222 COVID-19 vaccine. The chain is built from TRBV28 and TRBJ1-1, with 9 positions matching TRBD1. The CDR3 bases are TGTGCCAGCAGTTTTAGGGACAGGGTAGGCACTGAAGCTTTCTTT. Amino acid sequence: CASSFRDRVGTEAFF. The full variable domain, its missing parts supplied by reference TRBV28 and TRBJ1-1, is DVKVTQSSRYLVKRTGEKVFLECVQDMDHENMFWYRQDPGLGLRLIYFSYDVKMKEKGDIPEGYSVSREKKERFSLILESASTNQTSMYLCASSFRDRVGTEAFFGQGTRLTVV.